The 6 T cell receptor beta chains below all came from one sample that was sequenced in a study of blood T cells in healthy people across ages. Together with a sample-barcoded 5' primer, a J-beta primer mix was included in a second PCR lasting roughly 6 to 12 cycles. TCRdb recomputed calls from the 5' RACE reads with MiXCR, one row per CDR3 protein. The table has roughly 1,500,000 distinct CDR3 sequences, 34% seen once; the top ten hold around 11%. The sample was blood. The receptor set was obtained from a woman between 25 and 40 years old in good health.

This chain joins TRBV7-3 and TRBJ2-2; perhaps TRBD2 as D (5 bases). Trimming left V 0 bases short and J 8 bases short, with 13 bases between. Germline-derived CDR1 and CDR2 are SGHTA and FQGTGA. CDR3 length equals 15 residues. CDR3: CASSLTGSARGELFF. Written as DNA, the CDR3 is TGTGCCAGCAGCTTAACAGGGAGCGCTCGGGGGGAGCTGTTTTTT.

This clonotype was seen only a few times. J is TRBJ2-2 and V is TRBV5-1; 8 nucleotides align to TRBD1. Unmatched junction bases numbered 11, after V lost 4 bases and J lost 6 bases. This CDR3 is built from 16 residues. Per germline, CDR1 SGHRS and CDR2 YFSETQ. The CDR3 loop reads CASSRLTGVVSGELFF. The CDR3 DNA reads as TGCGCCAGCAGCCGACTGACAGGGGTCGTATCCGGGGAGCTGTTTTTT.

As regards this clonotype: Being one base from a much bigger clone, this may be a read error. The chain couples TRBV29-1 to TRBJ2-1; tentative D call: TRBD2 (6 bases). CDR1 and CDR2 (germline): SQVTM, ANQGSEA. The CDR3 consists of 16 residues. V lost 3 bases, J lost 2 bases, and 17 bases lay in between. In DNA, the CDR3 is TGCAGCGTTGATGATCTTCCGGGAGCAACCTACAATGAGCAGTTCTTC. Protein: CSVDDLPGATYNEQFF.

This clonotype has just a few counts. The chain uses TRBV7-9 and TRBJ2-1, with 8 bases identical to TRBD2. The V gene end was trimmed by 3 bases and the J gene end by 3 bases; junction bases not matched to a gene: 7. Looked up from germline, CDR1 is SEHNR and CDR2 is FQNEAQ (reference sequence). This CDR3 is built from 16 residues. The CDR3 loop is CASSFAGGASYNEQFF. The CDR3 bases are TGTGCCAGCAGCTTTGCCGGGGGGGCCAGCTACAATGAGCAGTTCTTC. Full variable domain (outside the CDR3, taken from reference TRBV7-9 and TRBJ2-1): DTGVSQNPRHKITKRGQNVTFRCDPISEHNRLYWYRQTLGQGPEFLTYFQNEAQLEKSRLLSDRFSAERPKGSFSTLEIQRTEQGDSAMYLCASSFAGGASYNEQFFGPGTRLTVL.

A few counts support this clonotype. The chain recombines TRBV7-6 with TRBJ2-7; 14 bases agree with TRBD2. V lost 2 bases and J lost 5; bases outside the gene matches: 14. This CDR3 is built from 19 residues. Germline V gene sequence: CDR1 SGHVS, CDR2 FNYEAQ. The CDR3 nucleotides are TGTGCCAGCAGCTTAACATCCTGGGGGACTAGCGGGAGATCTAACGAGCAGTACTTC. Translation: CASSLTSWGTSGRSNEQYF.

The rearrangement joins TRBV5-1 to TRBJ2-5; a possible D gene is TRBD2 (5 bases). The assigned J gene may be wrong: the sequence end matches TRBJ2-7 better. The CDR3 sequence is 14 residues long. CDR1 and CDR2 (germline): SGHRS, YFSETQ. The CDR3 here is CASSLAGGSAEQYF. The CDR3 DNA follows: TGCGCCAGCAGCTTGGCTGGAGGTTCGGCCGAGCAGTACTTC.